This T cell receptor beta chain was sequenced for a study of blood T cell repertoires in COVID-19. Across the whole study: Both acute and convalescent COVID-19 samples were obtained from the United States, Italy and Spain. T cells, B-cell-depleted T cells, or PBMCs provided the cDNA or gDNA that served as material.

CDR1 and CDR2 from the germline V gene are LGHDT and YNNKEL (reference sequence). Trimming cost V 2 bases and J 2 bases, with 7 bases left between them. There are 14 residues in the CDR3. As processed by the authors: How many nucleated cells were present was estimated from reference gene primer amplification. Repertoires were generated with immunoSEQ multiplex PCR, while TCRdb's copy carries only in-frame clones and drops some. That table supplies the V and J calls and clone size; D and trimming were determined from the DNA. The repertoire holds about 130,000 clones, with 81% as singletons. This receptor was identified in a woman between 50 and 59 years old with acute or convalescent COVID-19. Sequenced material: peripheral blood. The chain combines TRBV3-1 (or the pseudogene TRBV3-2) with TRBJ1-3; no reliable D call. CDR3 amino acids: CASSQSGTGNTIYF. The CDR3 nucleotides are TGTGCCAGCAGCCAATCGGGGACTGGAAACACCATATATTTT.